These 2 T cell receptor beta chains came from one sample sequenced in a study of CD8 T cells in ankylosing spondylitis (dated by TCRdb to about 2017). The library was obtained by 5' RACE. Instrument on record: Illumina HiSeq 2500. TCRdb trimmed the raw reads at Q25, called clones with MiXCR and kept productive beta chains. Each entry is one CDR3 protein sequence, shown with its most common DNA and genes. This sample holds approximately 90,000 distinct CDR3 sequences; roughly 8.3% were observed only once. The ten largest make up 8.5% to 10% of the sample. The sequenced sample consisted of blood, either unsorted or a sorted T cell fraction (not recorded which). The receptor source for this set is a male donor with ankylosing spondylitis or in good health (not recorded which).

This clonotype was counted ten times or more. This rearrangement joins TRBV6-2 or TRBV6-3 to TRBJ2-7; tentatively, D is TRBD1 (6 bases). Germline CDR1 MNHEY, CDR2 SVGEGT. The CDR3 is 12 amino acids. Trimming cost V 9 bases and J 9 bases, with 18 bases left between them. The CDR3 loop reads CASGDTSVRQYF. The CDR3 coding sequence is TGTGCCAGTGGGGACACCTCAGTTCGGCAGTACTTC.

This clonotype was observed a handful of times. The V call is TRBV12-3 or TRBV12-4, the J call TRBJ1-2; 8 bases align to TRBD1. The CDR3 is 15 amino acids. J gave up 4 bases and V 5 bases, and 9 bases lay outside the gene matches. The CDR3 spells CASSSTDRGTYGYTF. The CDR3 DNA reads TGTGCCAGCAGTAGCACCGACAGGGGTACCTATGGCTACACCTTC.